This T cell receptor beta chain came from a study of shared clonotypes between healthy human individuals. CDR3 length equals 14 residues. CDR1 and CDR2 from the germline V gene are KGHSH and LQKENI. The V and J ends lost 1 base and 5 bases respectively, with 9 bases between them. For sorted subsets, 150 to 250 ng DNA per replicate equaled roughly 30,000 T cell genomes. Original processing notes: ImmunoSEQ supplied junction-only sequences lacking quality scores, so filtering was different. Method: immunoSEQ multiplex PCR; TCRdb's copy keeps in-frame clones and lacks some. V, J and clone size reflect that table, while D and trimming were determined from the DNA. The data show about 1 million clones, with approximately 72% seen just once and 1.4% to 1.5% held by the top ten.

Source material: memory CD4+ T cells sorted from blood. Stated subset: CD45RA-negative fraction. The clonotype was recovered from a young man in good health. J is TRBJ1-5 and V is TRBV18; D remains unclear. The CDR3 is CASSPQYLDQPQHF. The CDR3 coding sequence is TGTGCCAGCTCACCACAATACCTGGATCAGCCCCAGCATTTT.